The clone carrying this T cell receptor (beta chain) was observed many times. The antigen is unknown. Sampling of bone marrow took place during active disease in every patient. The library was built from about 400 ng RNA with molecular barcoded adaptors for alpha/delta and beta/gamma chains. TCRdb recomputed calls from the reads with MiXCR, one row per CDR3 protein. The sample lists roughly 59,000 distinct CDR3 sequences; around a fifth were seen once. The data belong to a study of read filtering for tumor transcriptome and immune sequencing. Study-level background: Among patients, some 17 were male and more than 12 female, aged about 45 to 80 (mean about 71).

Overall study results and limits: The sorted CD138-negative fraction was a mixed bone marrow immune population, not purified T cells.

This CDR3 has 12 residues. Germline V gene sequence: CDR1 SQVTM, CDR2 ANQGSEA. Trimming stripped 0 bases from V and 13 bases from J, with 15 bases between. The clonotype originates from a donor at least 40 years old with multiple myeloma. V gene TRBV29-1 combines with J gene TRBJ2-5, with D hard to call. Sequencing used a population of CD138-negative cells sorted from bone marrow. CDR3 region: CSVEDRWSAAYF. The CDR3 DNA reads as TGCAGCGTTGAAGATCGCTGGTCAGCCGCGTACTTC.